A single T cell receptor (beta chain) is shown here with its context. The data derive from a study of control samples from healthy donors and cancer patients. V lost 3 bases, J lost 3 bases, and 2 bases lay in between. This CDR3 has 11 residues. Per the germline V gene, CDR1 is SNHLY and CDR2 is FYNNEI. Sequenced by immunoSEQ multiplex PCR; TCRdb stores in-frame clones only, minus some. This sample has fewer than 200,000 clones, with more than 80% found just once. The chain is built from TRBV2 and TRBJ1-1; no clear D. The source is a man younger than 45 in good health. What was sequenced was blood. The CDR3: CASSDYTEAFF. DNA for the CDR3: TGTGCCAGCAGTGACTACACTGAAGCTTTCTTT. Combining the CDR3 with reference TRBV2 and TRBJ1-1 gives the whole variable domain EPEVTQTPSHQVTQMGQEVILRCVPISNHLYFYWYRQILGQKVEFLVSFYNNEISEKSEIFDDQFSVERPDGSNFTLKIRSTKLEDSAMYFCASSDYTEAFFGQGTRLTVV.